This is a list of T cell receptor beta chains from one sample in a study of T cells in localized non-small cell lung cancer. Assay used: immunoSEQ multiplex PCR; TCRdb lists only in-frame clones, some missing. The sample shows thousands of clones, around 21% of them seen only once. Sequencing was performed on lung tumor tissue, taken before any cancer treatment. These receptors originate from a male donor older than 55 with stage I lung adenocarcinoma. CDR3s include the opening cysteine and the closing phenylalanine or tryptophan. Fields, in order: clone size, V gene, J gene, D gene, CDR3 protein, CDR3 DNA. A D gene is named only where the DNA matches it firmly. Clone size is shown for a subset of rows, as once, few, many or a class of expanded clone.

clone_size: -
v_call: TRBV11-3
j_call: TRBJ2-2
d_call: -
cdr3_aa: CASSTRQDHTGELFF
cdr3_nt: TGTGCCAGCAGTACACGACAGGATCACACCGGGGAGCTGTTTTTT

clone_size: -
v_call: TRBV9
j_call: TRBJ1-2
d_call: TRBD1
cdr3_aa: CASNYGQGDGYTF
cdr3_nt: TGTGCCAGCAACTATGGACAGGGGGACGGCTACACCTTC

clone_size: medium-sized
v_call: TRBV11-3
j_call: TRBJ2-7
d_call: TRBD1
cdr3_aa: CASSLARTGDPYEQYF
cdr3_nt: TGTGCCAGCAGCTTGGCCCGGACAGGGGACCCCTACGAGCAGTACTTC

clone_size: -
v_call: TRBV30
j_call: TRBJ2-1
d_call: TRBD2
cdr3_aa: CAWSPGGSNEQFF
cdr3_nt: TGTGCCTGGAGCCCGGGAGGGAGCAATGAGCAGTTCTTC

clone_size: large
v_call: TRBV6-8
j_call: TRBJ1-5
d_call: TRBD1
cdr3_aa: CATSTGDSNQPQHF
cdr3_nt: TGTGCCACCTCAACAGGGGATAGCAATCAGCCCCAGCATTTT

clone_size: few
v_call: TRBV28
j_call: TRBJ1-5
d_call: -
cdr3_aa: CASSIPDGVWQPQHF
cdr3_nt: TGTGCCAGCAGTATCCCGGACGGGGTATGGCAGCCCCAGCATTTT

clone_size: few
v_call: TRBV4-1
j_call: TRBJ1-4
d_call: -
cdr3_aa: CASSQDGGGNEKLFF
cdr3_nt: TGCGCCAGCAGCCAAGATGGGGGGGGGAATGAAAAACTGTTTTTT

clone_size: few
v_call: TRBV19
j_call: TRBJ1-1
d_call: -
cdr3_aa: CASLGGVEAFF
cdr3_nt: TGTGCCAGTCTGGGGGGCGTTGAAGCTTTCTTT

clone_size: -
v_call: TRBV25-1
j_call: TRBJ2-4
d_call: -
cdr3_aa: CASSDLRAKNIQYF
cdr3_nt: TGTGCCAGCAGTGACTTGCGGGCCAAAAACATTCAGTACTTC

clone_size: few
v_call: TRBV6-8
j_call: TRBJ2-7
d_call: -
cdr3_aa: CASSWGAYEQYF
cdr3_nt: TGTGCCAGCAGTTGGGGGGCGTACGAGCAGTACTTC

clone_size: medium-sized
v_call: TRBV6-8
j_call: TRBJ2-7
d_call: -
cdr3_aa: CASSGARSYEQYF
cdr3_nt: TGTGCCAGCAGTGGGGCACGCTCCTACGAGCAGTACTTC

clone_size: few
v_call: TRBV9
j_call: TRBJ1-2
d_call: -
cdr3_aa: CASSVDRLGWVGGYTF
cdr3_nt: TGTGCCAGCAGCGTAGATCGGTTGGGGTGGGTTGGCGGCTACACCTTC

clone_size: -
v_call: TRBV9
j_call: TRBJ2-5
d_call: -
cdr3_aa: CASSWEQETQYF
cdr3_nt: TGTGCCAGCAGCTGGGAACAAGAGACCCAGTACTTC

clone_size: large
v_call: TRBV6-8
j_call: TRBJ2-2
d_call: -
cdr3_aa: CASRVALAGELFF
cdr3_nt: TGTGCCAGCAGGGTAGCCCTGGCCGGGGAGCTGTTTTTT

clone_size: -
v_call: TRBV11-3
j_call: TRBJ2-7
d_call: -
cdr3_aa: CASSLGGQNYEQYF
cdr3_nt: TGTGCCAGCAGCTTAGGTGGGCAAAACTACGAGCAGTACTTC

clone_size: medium-sized
v_call: TRBV9
j_call: TRBJ2-3
d_call: TRBD2
cdr3_aa: CASSQPSGGLNTQYF
cdr3_nt: TGTGCCAGCAGCCAACCTAGCGGGGGGCTGAATACGCAGTATTTT

clone_size: few
v_call: TRBV18
j_call: TRBJ2-1
d_call: TRBD2
cdr3_aa: CASSQAGVGNNEQFF
cdr3_nt: TGTGCCAGCTCCCAAGCGGGAGTAGGCAACAATGAGCAGTTCTTC

clone_size: few
v_call: TRBV5-1
j_call: TRBJ1-1
d_call: TRBD1
cdr3_aa: CASSLARGLNTEAFF
cdr3_nt: TGCGCCAGCAGCTTGGCTAGGGGGCTGAACACTGAAGCTTTCTTT

clone_size: few
v_call: TRBV30
j_call: TRBJ2-1
d_call: TRBD2
cdr3_aa: CAWSGGGGLNEQFF
cdr3_nt: TGTGCCTGGAGTGGCGGGGGGGGCCTCAATGAGCAGTTCTTC

clone_size: medium-sized
v_call: TRBV11-3
j_call: TRBJ2-1
d_call: -
cdr3_aa: CASSLLGATYPYNEQFF
cdr3_nt: TGTGCCAGCAGCTTATTGGGGGCGACGTATCCCTACAATGAGCAGTTCTTC

clone_size: medium-sized
v_call: TRBV11-3
j_call: TRBJ2-7
d_call: -
cdr3_aa: CASSLGLRPSEQYF
cdr3_nt: TGTGCCAGCAGCTTAGGCCTAAGGCCCTCCGAGCAGTACTTC

clone_size: -
v_call: TRBV18
j_call: TRBJ1-1
d_call: TRBD1
cdr3_aa: CASSLQGANTEAFF
cdr3_nt: TGTGCCAGCTCACTGCAGGGGGCGAACACTGAAGCTTTCTTT

clone_size: medium-sized
v_call: TRBV9
j_call: TRBJ1-3
d_call: -
cdr3_aa: CASSPQTAGNTIYF
cdr3_nt: TGTGCCAGCAGCCCTCAGACGGCTGGAAACACCATATATTTT

clone_size: few
v_call: TRBV5-1
j_call: TRBJ2-3
d_call: TRBD1
cdr3_aa: CASSGQGASTDTQYF
cdr3_nt: TGCGCCAGCAGCGGTCAGGGGGCGAGCACAGATACGCAGTATTTT

clone_size: -
v_call: TRBV23-1
j_call: TRBJ1-1
d_call: -
cdr3_aa: CASSQQSTTEAFF
cdr3_nt: TGCGCCAGCAGCCAACAGAGTACCACTGAAGCTTTCTTT

clone_size: few
v_call: TRBV1
j_call: TRBJ1-1
d_call: -
cdr3_aa: CASSQEGRNTEAFF
cdr3_nt: TGCGCCAGCAGCCAAGAGGGCCGAAACACTGAAGCTTTCTTT

clone_size: medium-sized
v_call: TRBV6-8
j_call: TRBJ2-7
d_call: TRBD1
cdr3_aa: CASSYWDRTYEQYF
cdr3_nt: TGTGCCAGCAGTTATTGGGACAGAACCTACGAGCAGTACTTC

clone_size: few
v_call: TRBV19
j_call: TRBJ1-1
d_call: -
cdr3_aa: CASREGGGTEAFF
cdr3_nt: TGTGCCAGTAGGGAAGGGGGAGGAACTGAAGCTTTCTTT

clone_size: -
v_call: TRBV7-5
j_call: TRBJ1-4
d_call: -
cdr3_aa: CASSVASGAHNEKLFF
cdr3_nt: -

clone_size: medium-sized
v_call: TRBV11-3
j_call: TRBJ2-4
d_call: -
cdr3_aa: CASSHLPGKNIQYF
cdr3_nt: TGTGCCAGCAGCCATTTACCGGGGAAAAACATTCAGTACTTC

clone_size: -
v_call: TRBV19
j_call: TRBJ1-3
d_call: -
cdr3_aa: CASSIERVRSGNTIYF
cdr3_nt: TGTGCCAGTAGTATAGAACGGGTCCGCTCTGGAAACACCATATATTTT

clone_size: -
v_call: TRBV18
j_call: TRBJ2-2
d_call: -
cdr3_aa: CASSPWQGFNTGELFF
cdr3_nt: TGTGCCAGCTCACCTTGGCAGGGGTTTAACACCGGGGAGCTGTTTTTT

clone_size: -
v_call: TRBV10-2
j_call: TRBJ1-1
d_call: TRBD1
cdr3_aa: CASKGQAGEGAFF
cdr3_nt: TGCGCCAGCAAGGGACAGGCCGGCGAAGGAGCTTTCTTT

clone_size: many
v_call: TRBV11-3
j_call: TRBJ2-5
d_call: TRBD1
cdr3_aa: CASRTTGTGGFFPETQYF
cdr3_nt: TGTGCCAGCAGGACAACCGGGACAGGGGGATTTTTTCCAGAGACCCAGTACTTC

clone_size: -
v_call: TRBV9
j_call: TRBJ1-4
d_call: TRBD1
cdr3_aa: CASSPGQGTNNEKLFF
cdr3_nt: TGTGCCAGCAGCCCCGGACAGGGGACAAATAATGAAAAACTGTTTTTT

clone_size: -
v_call: TRBV6-8
j_call: TRBJ1-1
d_call: TRBD1
cdr3_aa: CASSYSSLTGWDTEAFF
cdr3_nt: TGTGCCAGCAGTTACTCCTCCCTGACAGGGTGGGACACTGAAGCTTTCTTT

clone_size: -
v_call: TRBV19
j_call: TRBJ2-7
d_call: TRBD1
cdr3_aa: CASSPTGTGVYEQYF
cdr3_nt: TGTGCCAGTAGTCCGACTGGGACAGGAGTGTACGAGCAGTACTTC

clone_size: few
v_call: TRBV11-3
j_call: TRBJ1-1
d_call: -
cdr3_aa: CASSLGEGHTEAFF
cdr3_nt: TGTGCCAGCAGCTTAGGTGAAGGGCACACTGAAGCTTTCTTT

clone_size: few
v_call: TRBV28
j_call: TRBJ1-4
d_call: -
cdr3_aa: CASSLGDGGNEKLFF
cdr3_nt: TGTGCCAGCAGTTTGGGGGACGGAGGTAATGAAAAACTGTTTTTT

clone_size: -
v_call: TRBV30
j_call: TRBJ2-7
d_call: TRBD1
cdr3_aa: CAWSIGQELYEQYF
cdr3_nt: TGTGCCTGGAGTATTGGACAGGAGCTCTACGAGCAGTACTTC

clone_size: -
v_call: TRBV5-1
j_call: TRBJ2-7
d_call: TRBD2
cdr3_aa: CASSLVAGGAGGDEQYF
cdr3_nt: TGCGCCAGCAGCTTGGTTGCCGGGGGGGCCGGTGGCGACGAGCAGTACTTC

clone_size: large
v_call: TRBV15
j_call: TRBJ1-5
d_call: -
cdr3_aa: CASSQDIGNQPQHF
cdr3_nt: TGTGCCAGCAGTCAGGACATCGGGAATCAGCCCCAGCATTTT

clone_size: few
v_call: TRBV9
j_call: TRBJ2-5
d_call: -
cdr3_aa: CASNTDIQETQYF
cdr3_nt: TGTGCCAGCAATACAGATATCCAAGAGACCCAGTACTTC